These 19 T cell receptor beta chains originate from one sample sequenced in a study of T cell responses to AZD1222 COVID-19 vaccine. Using immunoSEQ multiplex PCR, the repertoire was profiled, and TCRdb retains in-frame clones only, with some absent. The table has about 140,000 clones, around 93% seen once. Material: peripheral blood, obtained on day 0 of AZD1222 vaccination. Receptor source: an adult in good health.

The chain uses TRBV4-1 and TRBJ1-5; TRBD1 might be the D (6 bases). Germline V gene data show CDR1 as MGHRA and CDR2 as YSYEKL. The germline V and J ends were trimmed by 3 bases and 7 bases, with 13 bases remaining between them. This CDR3 is built from 14 residues. The CDR3 region has the DNA TGCGCCAGCAGCCAGGACAGTAGAGGGCAGCCCCAGCATTTT. This encodes CASSQDSRGQPQHF.

The chain combines TRBV5-6 with TRBJ1-6; D ambiguous. Trimming removed 2 bases from V and 8 bases from J, with 11 bases in between. CDR3 size: 14 residues. CDR1 is SGHDT, CDR2 YYEEEE, per germline. The CDR3 bases are TGTGCCAGCAGCTTCGGACGAGACTATTCACCCCTCCACTTT. Protein: CASSFGRDYSPLHF.

This clone was counted only a few times. The chain employs TRBV28 and TRBJ1-1, with D unclear. V was clipped by 5 bases and J by 6 bases, with 13 bases between them. The CDR3 contains 13 residues. Germline loops: CDR1 MDHEN, CDR2 SYDVKM. Written as DNA, the CDR3 is TGTGCCAGCAGTAGTTCCTCGGTCGCTGAAGCTTTCTTT. Encoded protein: CASSSSSVAEAFF.

V and J are TRBV11-2 and TRBJ2-7; a possible D gene is TRBD2 (6 bases). CDR3 length: 14 residues. V was cut by 5 bases and J by 1 base, with 12 bases left in between. Germline V lookup: CDR1 SGHAT, CDR2 FQNNGV. The CDR3 DNA reads as TGTGCCAGCAGCGATTTGGGGGGATCCTACGAGCAGTACTTC. Its protein is CASSDLGGSYEQYF. Looking up the rest from reference TRBV11-2 and TRBJ2-7 gives the full variable domain: EAGVAQSPRYKIIEKRQSVAFWCNPISGHATLYWYQQILGQGPKLLIQFQNNGVVDDSQLPKDRFSAERLKGVDSTLKIQPAKLEDSAVYLCASSDLGGSYEQYFGPGTRLTVT.

This clone was seen only once. The rearrangement joins TRBV27 to TRBJ1-1, with 9 nucleotides matching TRBD1. Trimming removed 4 bases from V and 3 bases from J; junction bases left unmatched: 9. The V gene's germline CDR1 is MNHEY and CDR2 SMNVEV (reference sequence). The CDR3 loop spans 16 amino acids. The CDR3 DNA sequence: TGTGCCAGCAGTTGGGGACAGGGAATAGGGTACACTGAAGCTTTCTTT. The encoded protein is CASSWGQGIGYTEAFF.

The V call is TRBV6-5, the J call TRBJ1-2, with TRBD1 matching 7 bases. CDR1 MNHEY and CDR2 SVGAGI come from the germline V gene. There are 13 residues in the CDR3. Trimming took 7 bases from V and 5 from J; bases not matched to a gene: 7. This chain's CDR3 is CASNTGVGYGYTF. DNA for the CDR3: TGTGCCAGCAACACAGGGGTAGGATATGGCTACACCTTC.

V usage is TRBV2 and J usage is TRBJ2-7; D is perhaps TRBD2 (5 bases). Germline V gives CDR1 SNHLY, CDR2 FYNNEI. The CDR3 loop spans 10 amino acids. Trimming took 8 bases from V and 9 from J, leaving 11 bases between them. The CDR3 bases are TGTGCCAGCCGTGTAGAGGGGCAGTACTTC. It codes for CASRVEGQYF.

The chain recombines TRBV7-9 with TRBJ2-7, with D possibly being TRBD1 (6 bases). Germline V gives CDR1 SEHNR, CDR2 FQNEAQ (reference sequence). The CDR3 consists of 11 residues. V shed 4 bases and J shed 9 bases, with 10 bases lying between them. CDR3 nucleotides: TGTGCCAGCAGCTACCGAGGGGGGCAGTACTTC. Amino acids: CASSYRGGQYF.

The chain joins TRBV7-8 to TRBJ2-5, with 9 bases lining up with TRBD2. Germline V lookup: CDR1 SGHVS, CDR2 FQNEAQ. The CDR3 consists of 14 residues. The CDR3 bases are TGTGCGGGCGGTGTGCGGGGGGGATCAGAGACCCAGTACTTC. Amino acid sequence: CAGGVRGGSETQYF.

Only a few counts were recorded for this clone. The chain combines TRBV2 with TRBJ1-5; D ambiguous. Trimming cost V 5 bases and J 7 bases, with 9 bases left between them. CDR3 length: 12 amino acids. CDR1 and CDR2 (germline): SNHLY, FYNNEI. CDR3 residues: CASSSGSQPQHF. CDR3 DNA sequence: TGTGCCAGCAGTTCGGGGTCCCAGCCCCAGCATTTT.

V and J are TRBV2 and TRBJ2-3, with 8 nucleotides matching TRBD2. The CDR3 is 15 amino acids. CDR1 and CDR2 (germline): SNHLY, FYNNEI. V was pared by 6 bases and J by 3 bases, with 8 bases of the junction left unmatched. The DNA for the CDR3 is TGTGCCAGCAGCTACGGGGGGGGTAAGACAGATACGCAGTATTTT. Encoded protein: CASSYGGGKTDTQYF. Full variable domain (outside the CDR3, taken from reference TRBV2 and TRBJ2-3): EPEVTQTPSHQVTQMGQEVILRCVPISNHLYFYWYRQILGQKVEFLVSFYNNEISEKSEIFDDQFSVERPDGSNFTLKIRSTKLEDSAMYFCASSYGGGKTDTQYFGPGTRLTVL.

The chain links TRBV19 to TRBJ2-1; 10 nucleotides agree with TRBD2. Trimming cost V 1 base and J 6 bases; bases outside gene matches: 9. Germline CDR1 LNHDA, CDR2 SQIVND (reference sequence). The CDR3 is 17 residues long. The CDR3 here is CASSIGLAGAVGNEQFF. CDR3 bases: TGTGCCAGTAGTATAGGTCTAGCGGGGGCGGTTGGCAATGAGCAGTTCTTC.

The CDR3 is CAWSGVSYNSPLHF. The CDR3 nucleotides read TGTGCCTGGAGTGGGGTCTCCTATAATTCACCCCTCCACTTT. The gene calls are TRBV30 and TRBJ1-6; D ambiguous. Germline V CDR1 and CDR2: GTSNPN, SVGIG (reference sequence). Trimming pared 1 base from V and 0 bases from J, leaving 4 bases between. This CDR3 contains 14 residues.

The V gene is TRBV7-6, the J gene TRBJ2-5, with D unresolved. CDR1 and CDR2 from the germline V gene are SGHVS and FNYEAQ. The V end lost 5 bases, the J end lost 5 bases, and 15 bases lay between the germline ends. The CDR3 has 14 amino acids. The CDR3 here is CASSPRRAMETQYF. Written as DNA, the CDR3 is TGTGCCAGCAGCCCCCGTCGGGCTATGGAGACCCAGTACTTC.

The chain joins TRBV11-2 to TRBJ2-2, with 11 bases identical to TRBD1. CDR1 is SGHAT, CDR2 FQNNGV, per germline. V lost 2 bases to trimming and J lost 4 bases; unmatched junction nucleotides: 3. This CDR3 is built from 16 residues. The CDR3 DNA reads TGTGCCAGCAGCTTATGGACAGGGGGCGGCACCGGGGAGCTGTTTTTT. This sequence encodes CASSLWTGGGTGELFF. The full variable domain, rest sourced from reference TRBV11-2 and TRBJ2-2, is EAGVAQSPRYKIIEKRQSVAFWCNPISGHATLYWYQQILGQGPKLLIQFQNNGVVDDSQLPKDRFSAERLKGVDSTLKIQPAKLEDSAVYLCASSLWTGGGTGELFFGEGSRLTVL.

The CDR3 bases are TGTGCCAGCAGGTCACTAGCGGGGGGGCCGGGAGATACGCAGTATTTT. This codes for CASRSLAGGPGDTQYF. The V call is TRBV5-6, the J call TRBJ2-3; 13 nucleotides align to TRBD2. The germline gives CDR1 SGHDT, CDR2 YYEEEE. This CDR3 has 16 residues. V was pared by 5 bases and J by 5 bases, with 8 bases of the junction left unmatched. Full variable domain (missing parts from reference TRBV5-6 and TRBJ2-3): DAGVTQSPTHLIKTRGQQVTLRCSPKSGHDTVSWYQQALGQGPQFIFQYYEEEERQRGNFPDRFSGHQFPNYSSELNVNALLLGDSALYLCASRSLAGGPGDTQYFGPGTRLTVL.

The genes are TRBV10-2 and TRBJ2-2, with D possibly being TRBD1 or TRBD2 (5 bases each). Germline-derived CDR1 and CDR2 are WSHSY and SAAADI. V lost 6 bases and J lost 6, with 5 bases in between. The CDR3 runs to 11 residues. CDR3 residues: CASRGAGELFF. CDR3 bases: TGCGCCAGCAGGGGGGCCGGGGAGCTGTTTTTT.

This chain's CDR3 is CASSQFNRAGNTIYF. In DNA, the CDR3 is TGCGCCAGCAGCCAATTCAACAGGGCTGGAAACACCATATATTTT. The chain carries TRBV4-3 and TRBJ1-3; D is possibly TRBD1 (6 bases). This CDR3 is 15 amino acids long. V gave up 2 bases and J gave up 2 bases, with 10 bases separating them. Per germline, CDR1 LGHNA and CDR2 YSLEER.

This chain uses TRBV28 with TRBJ2-5; D is possibly TRBD2 (6 bases). The V gene's germline CDR1 is MDHEN and CDR2 SYDVKM. V gave up 5 bases and J gave up 6 bases, with 19 bases separating them. This CDR3 contains 15 residues. The CDR3 DNA reads TGTGCCAGCAGTACCCTCGGCGGGATGGGGAAGACCCAGTACTTC. Its protein is CASSTLGGMGKTQYF.